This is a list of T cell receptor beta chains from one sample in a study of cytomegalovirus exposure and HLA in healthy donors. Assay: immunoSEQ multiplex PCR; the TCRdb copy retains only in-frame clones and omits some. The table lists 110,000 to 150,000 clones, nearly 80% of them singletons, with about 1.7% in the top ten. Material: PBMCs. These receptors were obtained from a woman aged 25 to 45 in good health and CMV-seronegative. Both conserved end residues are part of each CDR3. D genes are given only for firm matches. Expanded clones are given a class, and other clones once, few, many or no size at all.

CDR3 DNA: TGTGCCAGCAGCCCCGTACTGATGGGCCTTACTGAAGCTTTCTTT; CDR3 protein: CASSPVLMGLTEAFF; D gene: .; V gene: TRBV5-6; J gene: TRBJ1-1; clone size: .
CDR3 DNA: TGTGCCAGCAGCCAAGTTACTGAATCACCCCTCCACTTT; CDR3 protein: CASSQVTESPLHF; D gene: .; V gene: TRBV4-2; J gene: TRBJ1-6; clone size: .
CDR3 DNA: TGTGCCAGCAGCGTACAGGATACAGGGAACCGGGGTATGCTTAATTCACCCCTCCACTTT; CDR3 protein: CASSVQDTGNRGMLNSPLHF; D gene: .; V gene: TRBV9; J gene: TRBJ1-6; clone size: .
CDR3 DNA: TGTGCCAGCAGCTTGGTTCGGATCGGCCGAGGAGAGACCCAGTACTTC; CDR3 protein: CASSLVRIGRGETQYF; D gene: .; V gene: TRBV5-6; J gene: TRBJ2-5; clone size: few
CDR3 DNA: TGTGCCATCAGTGAGGGGGGCAGTACCTACGAGCAGTACTTC; CDR3 protein: CAISEGGSTYEQYF; D gene: .; V gene: TRBV10-3; J gene: TRBJ2-7; clone size: .
CDR3 DNA: TGTGCCAGCAGCGTCCTTGGGAGCTCCTACAATGAGCAGTTCTTC; CDR3 protein: CASSVLGSSYNEQFF; D gene: .; V gene: TRBV9; J gene: TRBJ2-1; clone size: .
CDR3 DNA: TGTGCCAGCAGCCAAACAGGGGGAGACACTGAAGCTTTCTTT; CDR3 protein: CASSQTGGDTEAFF; D gene: TRBD1; V gene: TRBV4-2; J gene: TRBJ1-1; clone size: .
CDR3 DNA: TGTGCCAGCAGTGAGACAGGGTCTGGCTACACCTTC; CDR3 protein: CASSETGSGYTF; D gene: TRBD1; V gene: TRBV2; J gene: TRBJ1-2; clone size: few
CDR3 DNA: TGTGCCAGCAGGACCCAGGGCCACATGAACACTGAAGCTTTCTTT; CDR3 protein: CASRTQGHMNTEAFF; D gene: .; V gene: TRBV27; J gene: TRBJ1-1; clone size: .
CDR3 DNA: TGTGCCAGCAGCTTAGCACTCGGGGGGGCCACAGATACGCAGTATTTT; CDR3 protein: CASSLALGGATDTQYF; D gene: TRBD2; V gene: TRBV13; J gene: TRBJ2-3; clone size: .
CDR3 DNA: TGTGCCAGCAGACGGGATTGGCGAGAGACCCAGTACTTC; CDR3 protein: CASRRDWRETQYF; D gene: .; V gene: TRBV6-1; J gene: TRBJ2-5; clone size: .
CDR3 DNA: TGTGCCAGCAGTTACGATCGCGGGAAAAACATTCAGTACTTC; CDR3 protein: CASSYDRGKNIQYF; D gene: .; V gene: TRBV6-6; J gene: TRBJ2-4; clone size: .
CDR3 DNA: TGTGCCAGCAGTGCGGACCCGGGCGGGGGTGAAAAACTGTTTTTT; CDR3 protein: CASSADPGGGEKLFF; D gene: .; V gene: TRBV2; J gene: TRBJ1-4; clone size: .
CDR3 DNA: TGCAGCGTCCAGGACAGGGTAAATGAAGCTTTCTTT; CDR3 protein: CSVQDRVNEAFF; D gene: TRBD1; V gene: TRBV29-1; J gene: TRBJ1-1; clone size: .